These 24 T cell receptor beta chains came from one sample sequenced in a study of blood T cell repertoires in COVID-19. The repertoire was sequenced with immunoSEQ multiplex PCR; TCRdb's copy has only in-frame clones and lacks some. The table includes about 310,000 clones, 90% detected once. Input material: peripheral blood. The receptor source for this set is a young woman with COVID-19, enrolled during active disease.

This chain links TRBV3-1 (or the pseudogene TRBV3-2) with TRBJ1-5; D is perhaps TRBD1 (5 bases). V was pared by 0 bases and J by 3 bases, with 12 bases between. The CDR3 is 16 residues long. Germline loops: CDR1 LGHDT, CDR2 YNNKEL (reference sequence). CDR3 bases: TGTGCCAGCAGCCAAGATCATGGGGCCAACAATCAGCCCCAGCATTTT. It encodes CASSQDHGANNQPQHF.

This chain connects TRBV7-2 to TRBJ2-2, with a possible D match to TRBD1 (5 bases). Germline lookup yields CDR1 SGHTA and CDR2 FQGNSA. Trimming removed 6 bases at V and 4 bases at J, with 21 bases between. The CDR3 spans 17 residues. CDR3: CASSIGRQPRGTGELFF. In DNA form, the CDR3 reads TGTGCCAGCAGTATAGGTAGACAGCCTCGTGGCACCGGGGAGCTGTTTTTT.

This clone was observed at least ten times. The gene calls are TRBV7-9 and TRBJ2-7; 8 bases fit TRBD1. This CDR3 comprises 14 residues. V lost 5 bases to trimming and J lost 5 bases; unmatched junction nucleotides: 8. Germline V gene data show CDR1 as SEHNR and CDR2 as FQNEAQ (reference sequence). As DNA, the CDR3 is TGTGCCAGCAGCACCAGGACAGGGTTGGACGAGCAGTACTTC. Its protein product is CASSTRTGLDEQYF.

This clone was seen a single time. V usage is TRBV19 and J usage is TRBJ2-7; D is possibly TRBD1 (5 bases). The length of the CDR3 is 13 residues. The V gene lost 6 bases and the J gene lost 2 bases, with 11 bases spanning the gap. Looked up from germline, CDR1 is LNHDA and CDR2 is SQIVND (reference sequence). The CDR3 DNA sequence: TGTGCCAGTAGCGCACAGGCAACCTACGAGCAGTACTTC. Translation: CASSAQATYEQYF. Drawing the rest from reference TRBV19 and TRBJ2-7, the complete variable domain is DGGITQSPKYLFRKEGQNVTLSCEQNLNHDAMYWYRQDPGQGLRLIYYSQIVNDFQKGDIAEGYSVSREKKESFPLTVTSAQKNPTAFYLCASSAQATYEQYFGPGTRLTVT.

CDR3 region: CASSTRDRSYEQYF. The CDR3 nucleotides read TGTGCCAGCAGTACTAGGGACAGGTCCTACGAGCAGTACTTC. The genes are TRBV28 and TRBJ2-7; TRBD1 matches at 8 bases. The CDR3 runs 14 residues. Trimming cost V 5 bases and J 1 base; bases outside gene matches: 4. CDR1 is MDHEN and CDR2 is SYDVKM in the germline V gene.

The chain combines TRBV5-8 with TRBJ1-1; the match to TRBD1 covers 7 bases. The ends lost 0 bases at V and 0 bases at J; junction bases unmatched: 5. Germline loops: CDR1 SGHTS, CDR2 YDEGEE. This CDR3 is built from 16 residues. CDR3 bases: TGTGCCAGCAGCTTGGCCGGACAGGTCATGAACACTGAAGCTTTCTTT. It codes for CASSLAGQVMNTEAFF.

This rearrangement joins TRBV11-2 to TRBJ2-1, with 11 bases matching TRBD2. The germline CDR1 and CDR2 sequences are SGHAT and FQNNGV. V trimming: 2 bases; J trimming: 4 bases; junction bases outside the gene matches: 4. There are 16 residues in the CDR3. CDR3 DNA sequence: TGTGCCAGCAGCTTAACGGGGACTAGCGGATACAATGAGCAGTTCTTC. Translation gives CASSLTGTSGYNEQFF. The variable domain in full, with the rest retrieved from reference TRBV11-2 and TRBJ2-1, is EAGVAQSPRYKIIEKRQSVAFWCNPISGHATLYWYQQILGQGPKLLIQFQNNGVVDDSQLPKDRFSAERLKGVDSTLKIQPAKLEDSAVYLCASSLTGTSGYNEQFFGPGTRLTVL.

The chain couples TRBV18 to TRBJ1-4; the match to TRBD1 covers 9 bases. Germline V gene data show CDR1 as KGHSH and CDR2 as LQKENI. The CDR3 is 16 residues long. V trimming: 4 bases; J trimming: 5 bases; junction bases outside the gene matches: 8. This CDR3 reads CASSHPSGTGNEKLFF. CDR3 in DNA: TGTGCCAGCTCACACCCCTCCGGGACAGGGAATGAAAAACTGTTTTTT.

The J gene is TRBJ1-3, the V gene TRBV9, with D maybe TRBD1 (6 bases). The CDR3 has 17 residues. Germline CDR1 and CDR2: SGDLS and YYNGEE. V lost 4 bases to trimming and J lost 0 bases, with 17 bases between them. The CDR3 nucleotides read TGTGCCAGCAGCCCTCAACCCGGACAGAACTCTGGAAACACCATATATTTT. As protein: CASSPQPGQNSGNTIYF. Complete variable domain (other parts from reference TRBV9 and TRBJ1-3): DSGVTQTPKHLITATGQRVTLRCSPRSGDLSVYWYQQSLDQGLQFLIQYYNGEERAKGNILERFSAQQFPDLHSELNLSSLELGDSALYFCASSPQPGQNSGNTIYFGEGSWLTVV.

This clone was seen only once. The V gene is TRBV12-3 or TRBV12-4, the J gene TRBJ1-1; D may be TRBD1 (5 bases). Trimming took 3 bases from V and 10 from J, leaving 12 bases between them. CDR3 length: 12 residues. The CDR3 DNA is TGTGCCAGCAGTTTTCAGGGTCTGTCAGCTTTCTTT. It codes for CASSFQGLSAFF.

The rearrangement joins TRBV5-1 to TRBJ1-2; D might be TRBD1 (6 bases). This CDR3 comprises 14 residues. CDR1 is SGHRS, CDR2 YFSETQ, per germline. V was cut by 1 base and J by 0 bases, with 7 bases left in between. The CDR3 coding sequence is TGCGCCAGCAGCTTGACAGGGTCTAACTATGGCTACACCTTC. Its translation: CASSLTGSNYGYTF.

The CDR3 loop reads CASSRGAGGNYNEQFF. Written as DNA, the CDR3 is TGTGCCAGCAGTAGAGGAGCGGGAGGCAACTACAATGAGCAGTTCTTC. The V call is TRBV6-6, the J call TRBJ2-1; 9 bases are shared with TRBD2. CDR3 length: 16 amino acids. Trimming at V came to 5 bases and at J to 3 bases, leaving 8 bases not matched to a gene. CDR1 is MNHNY and CDR2 is SVGAGI in the germline V gene (reference sequence).

This chain connects TRBV7-2 to TRBJ2-7, with 8 positions matching TRBD2. V dropped 4 bases and J dropped 6; count of bases not matched to a gene: 2. CDR1 is SGHTA, CDR2 FQGNSA, per germline. This CDR3 spans 12 amino acids. CDR3 residues: CASSSGLAEQYF. Written as DNA, the CDR3 is TGTGCCAGCAGCTCCGGACTAGCCGAGCAGTACTTC.

The J gene is TRBJ2-2, the V gene TRBV2; 8 bases are a match to TRBD2. The CDR3 runs 14 residues. The V gene end was trimmed by 4 bases and the J gene end by 5 bases; junction bases not matched to a gene: 3. Germline CDR1 reads SNHLY; CDR2 reads FYNNEI. The CDR3, as DNA: TGTGCCAGCAGTGTACCTAGCGGGACCGGGGAGCTGTTTTTT. Amino acids: CASSVPSGTGELFF.

The chain recombines TRBV23-1 with TRBJ2-1, with 8 positions matching TRBD1. TRBV23-1 is given ORF status, its function remaining uncertain. This CDR3 is built from 16 residues. V shed 0 bases and J 3 bases; nucleotides not matched to a gene: 4. Written as DNA, the CDR3 is TGCGCCAGCAGTCAATCCCAGGGGGCTTGCTACAATGAGCAGTTCTTC. Protein product: CASSQSQGACYNEQFF.

CDR3 bases: TGTGCCAGCAGCAAACCCGGGACAGGGACCTACGAGCAGTACTTC. This sequence encodes CASSKPGTGTYEQYF. The chain recombines TRBV27 with TRBJ2-7; 9 bases line up with TRBD1. CDR1 MNHEY and CDR2 SMNVEV come from the germline V gene (reference sequence). After removal of 6 bases from V and 2 bases from J, the junction contained 8 bases not matched to a gene. The length of the CDR3 is 15 residues.

The chain has TRBV29-1 and TRBJ1-6; possibly TRBD1 for D (5 bases). V dropped 4 bases and J dropped 7 bases, with 11 bases sitting between them. Looked up from germline, CDR1 is SQVTM and CDR2 is ANQGSEA. The CDR3 is made up of 13 amino acids. The CDR3 loop is CSVGGGGNSPLHF. Written as DNA, the CDR3 is TGCAGCGTTGGGGGGGGAGGGAATTCACCCCTCCACTTT.

CDR3 residues: CASSQIGQGTTKAFF. The CDR3 DNA reads as TGTGCCAGCAGCCAAATTGGACAGGGGACTACTAAAGCTTTCTTT. This rearrangement joins TRBV2 to TRBJ1-1; the match to TRBD1 covers 9 bases. V was pared by 6 bases and J by 9 bases, with 14 bases of the junction left unmatched. This CDR3 is 15 amino acids long. Germline loops: CDR1 SNHLY, CDR2 FYNNEI.

The rearrangement joins TRBV28 to TRBJ1-1; 8 bases align to TRBD1. Trimming at V came to 3 bases and at J to 6 bases, leaving 6 bases not matched to a gene. Germline V lookup: CDR1 MDHEN, CDR2 SYDVKM. This CDR3 is built from 14 residues. CDR3 in DNA: TGTGCCAGCAGTTTTCACAGGGGGATACCTGAAGCTTTCTTT. It specifies CASSFHRGIPEAFF.

The V gene is TRBV29-1, the J gene TRBJ2-5; possible D gene TRBD1, 6 bases. Germline values: CDR1 SQVTM, CDR2 ANQGSEA. This CDR3 has 13 amino acids. The V end lost 1 base, the J end lost 1 base, and 7 bases lay between the germline ends. CDR3 protein: CSVEGDTQETQYF. In DNA, the CDR3 is TGCAGCGTTGAAGGGGACACCCAAGAGACCCAGTACTTC.

The chain uses TRBV7-9 and TRBJ2-7; TRBD2 might be the D (6 bases). V lost 3 bases and J lost 5, with 11 bases in between. The CDR3 covers 13 residues. Per the germline V gene, CDR1 is SEHNR and CDR2 is FQNEAQ (reference sequence). Written as DNA, the CDR3 is TGTGCCAGCAGCTTCGCGGAGGGAAACGAGCAGTACTTC. This gives the protein CASSFAEGNEQYF.

As to this clone: A read error is possible here, since a much larger clone lies one base away. The chain couples TRBV28 to TRBJ2-2, with 9 bases aligning to TRBD2. CDR3 length: 15 amino acids. The trim removed 4 bases at V and 0 bases at J, leaving 0 bases unmatched. The germline gives CDR1 MDHEN, CDR2 SYDVKM. The CDR3 protein is CASSSSGTNTGELFF. CDR3 DNA sequence: TGTGCCAGCAGTTCTAGCGGGACGAACACCGGGGAGCTGTTTTTT.

The chain is built from TRBV11-2 and TRBJ2-7; D unclear. The CDR3 consists of 12 residues. Germline V gives CDR1 SGHAT, CDR2 FQNNGV. Trimming took off 5 bases at V and 9 bases at J, with 14 bases between the two ends. CDR3 sequence reads: CASSPYTVSQYF. The CDR3 region has the DNA TGTGCCAGCAGCCCGTATACGGTATCGCAGTACTTC. Using reference TRBV11-2 and TRBJ2-7 for the parts outside the CDR3, the full variable domain is EAGVAQSPRYKIIEKRQSVAFWCNPISGHATLYWYQQILGQGPKLLIQFQNNGVVDDSQLPKDRFSAERLKGVDSTLKIQPAKLEDSAVYLCASSPYTVSQYFGPGTRLTVT.

The chain uses TRBV19 and TRBJ2-6; D possibly corresponds to TRBD2 (5 bases). The CDR3 is 12 residues long. Trimming took off 9 bases at V and 3 bases at J, with 6 bases between the two ends. In germline, CDR1 is LNHDA, CDR2 SQIVND (reference sequence). This CDR3 reads CASGVGANVLTF. The CDR3 nucleotides read TGTGCCAGCGGGGTTGGGGCCAACGTCCTGACTTTC.